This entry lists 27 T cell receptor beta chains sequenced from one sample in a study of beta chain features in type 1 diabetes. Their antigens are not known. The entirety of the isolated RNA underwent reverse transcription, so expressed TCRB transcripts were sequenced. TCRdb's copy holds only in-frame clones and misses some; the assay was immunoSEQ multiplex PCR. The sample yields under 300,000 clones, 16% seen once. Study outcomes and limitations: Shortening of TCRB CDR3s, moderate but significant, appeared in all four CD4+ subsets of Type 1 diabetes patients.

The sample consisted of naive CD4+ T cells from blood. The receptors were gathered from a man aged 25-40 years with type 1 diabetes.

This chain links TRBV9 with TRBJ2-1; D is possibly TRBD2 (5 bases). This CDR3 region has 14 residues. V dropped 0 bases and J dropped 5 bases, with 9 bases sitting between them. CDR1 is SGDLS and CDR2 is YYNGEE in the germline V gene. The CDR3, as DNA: TGTGCCAGCAGCGTAGGGGGAGAAAACAATGAGCAGTTCTTC. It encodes CASSVGGENNEQFF.

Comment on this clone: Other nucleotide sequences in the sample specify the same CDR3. CDR3 in DNA: TGCAGCGTTAGGAGAGGAGCCAAAAACATTCAGTACTTC. Translated, it gives CSVRRGAKNIQYF. V is TRBV29-1 and J is TRBJ2-4; D is uncertain. CDR3 length: 13 residues. The V end was cut by 5 bases, the J end by 0 bases, with 8 bases between. CDR1 is SQVTM and CDR2 is ANQGSEA in the germline V gene.

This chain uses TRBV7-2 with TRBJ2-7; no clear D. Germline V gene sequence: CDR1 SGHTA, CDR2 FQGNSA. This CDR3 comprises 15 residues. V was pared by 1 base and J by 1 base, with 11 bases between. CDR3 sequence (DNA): TGTGCCAGCAGCTTAGGAGGCGCGACTTCCTACGAGCAGTACTTC. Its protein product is CASSLGGATSYEQYF. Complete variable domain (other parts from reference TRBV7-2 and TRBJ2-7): GAGVSQSPSNKVTEKGKDVELRCDPISGHTALYWYRQSLGQGLEFLIYFQGNSAPDKSGLPSDRFSAERTGGSVSTLTIQRTQQEDSAVYLCASSLGGATSYEQYFGPGTRLTVT.

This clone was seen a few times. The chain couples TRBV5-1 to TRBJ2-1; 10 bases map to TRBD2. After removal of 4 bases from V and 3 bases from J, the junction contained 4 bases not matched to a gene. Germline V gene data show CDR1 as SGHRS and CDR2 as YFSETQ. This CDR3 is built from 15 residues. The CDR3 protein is CASSIGLADYNEQFF. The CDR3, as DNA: TGCGCCAGCAGCATAGGACTAGCGGACTACAATGAGCAGTTCTTC.

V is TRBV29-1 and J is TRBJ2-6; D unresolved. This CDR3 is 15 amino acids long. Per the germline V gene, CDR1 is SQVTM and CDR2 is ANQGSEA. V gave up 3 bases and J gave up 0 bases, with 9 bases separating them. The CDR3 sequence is CSVEFLSSGANVLTF. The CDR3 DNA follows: TGCAGCGTTGAGTTCCTCAGCTCTGGGGCCAACGTCCTGACTTTC. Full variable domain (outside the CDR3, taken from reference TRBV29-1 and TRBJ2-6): SAVISQKPSRDICQRGTSLTIQCQVDSQVTMMFWYRQQPGQSLTLIATANQGSEATYESGFVIDKFPISRPNLTFSTLTVSNMSPEDSSIYLCSVEFLSSGANVLTFGAGSRLTVL.

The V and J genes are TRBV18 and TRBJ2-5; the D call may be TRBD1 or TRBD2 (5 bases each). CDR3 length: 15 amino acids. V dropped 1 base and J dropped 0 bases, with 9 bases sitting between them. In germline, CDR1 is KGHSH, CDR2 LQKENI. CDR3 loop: CASSPLEGHQETQYF. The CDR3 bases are TGTGCCAGCTCACCACTTGAGGGACACCAAGAGACCCAGTACTTC.

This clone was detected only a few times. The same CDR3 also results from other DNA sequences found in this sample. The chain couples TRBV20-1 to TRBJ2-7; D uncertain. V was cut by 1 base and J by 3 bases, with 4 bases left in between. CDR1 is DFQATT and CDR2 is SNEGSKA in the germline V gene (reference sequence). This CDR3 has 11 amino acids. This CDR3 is CSARGSYEQYF. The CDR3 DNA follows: TGCAGTGCTAGAGGCAGCTACGAGCAGTACTTC.

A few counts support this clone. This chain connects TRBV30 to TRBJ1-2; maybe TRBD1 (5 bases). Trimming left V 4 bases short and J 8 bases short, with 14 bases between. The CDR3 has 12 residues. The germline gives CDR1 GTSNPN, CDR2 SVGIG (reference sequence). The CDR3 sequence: CAWMTGTNGYTF. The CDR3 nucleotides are TGTGCCTGGATGACCGGGACCAACGGCTACACCTTC.

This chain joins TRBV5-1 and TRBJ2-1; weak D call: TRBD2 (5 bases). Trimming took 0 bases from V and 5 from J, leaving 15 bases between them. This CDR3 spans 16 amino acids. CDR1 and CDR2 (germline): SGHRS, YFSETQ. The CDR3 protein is CASSLAGLGIHNEQFF. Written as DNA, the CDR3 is TGCGCCAGCAGCTTGGCGGGGTTGGGGATTCACAATGAGCAGTTCTTC.

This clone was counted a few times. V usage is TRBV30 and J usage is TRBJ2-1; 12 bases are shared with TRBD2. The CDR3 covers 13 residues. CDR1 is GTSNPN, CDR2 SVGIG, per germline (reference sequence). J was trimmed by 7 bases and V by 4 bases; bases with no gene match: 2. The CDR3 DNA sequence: TGTGCCTGGACTAGCGGGAGGGAAAATGAGCAGTTCTTC. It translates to CAWTSGRENEQFF.

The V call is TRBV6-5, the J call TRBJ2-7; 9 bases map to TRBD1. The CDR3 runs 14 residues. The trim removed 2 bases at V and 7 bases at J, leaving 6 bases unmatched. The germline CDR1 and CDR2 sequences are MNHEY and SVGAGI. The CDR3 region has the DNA TGTGCCAGCAGTTACAGGGCAGGGACAGGGGAGCAGTACTTC. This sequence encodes CASSYRAGTGEQYF.

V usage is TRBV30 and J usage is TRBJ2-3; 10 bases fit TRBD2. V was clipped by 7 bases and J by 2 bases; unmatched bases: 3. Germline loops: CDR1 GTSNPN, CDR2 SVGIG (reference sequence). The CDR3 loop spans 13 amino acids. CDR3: CAFSGRDTDTQYF. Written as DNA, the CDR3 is TGTGCCTTCAGCGGGAGGGACACAGATACGCAGTATTTT. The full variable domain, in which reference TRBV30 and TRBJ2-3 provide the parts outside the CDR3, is SQTIHQWPATLVQPVGSPLSLECTVEGTSNPNLYWYRQAAGRGLQLLFYSVGIGQISSEVPQNLSASRPQDRQFILSSKKLLLSDSGFYLCAFSGRDTDTQYFGPGTRLTVL.

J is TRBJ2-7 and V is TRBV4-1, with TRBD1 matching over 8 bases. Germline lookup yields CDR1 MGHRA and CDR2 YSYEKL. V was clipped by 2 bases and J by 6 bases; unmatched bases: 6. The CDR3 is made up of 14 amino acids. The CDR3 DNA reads TGCGCCAGCAGCCAACTCCAGGGGGCAAGCGAGCAGTACTTC. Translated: CASSQLQGASEQYF.

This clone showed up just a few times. CDR3 protein: CASSRGQANTEAFF. Here the CDR3 DNA reads TGCGCCAGCAGCCGTGGACAGGCGAACACTGAAGCTTTCTTT. This chain links TRBV5-1 with TRBJ1-1; 7 positions match TRBD1. The CDR3 sequence is 14 residues long. Unmatched junction bases numbered 4, after V lost 4 bases and J lost 1 base. Germline loops: CDR1 SGHRS, CDR2 YFSETQ.

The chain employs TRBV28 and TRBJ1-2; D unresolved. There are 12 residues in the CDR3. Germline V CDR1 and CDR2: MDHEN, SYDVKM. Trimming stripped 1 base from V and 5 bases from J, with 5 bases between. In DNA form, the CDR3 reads TGTGCCAGCAGTTTATTGAGTTATGGCTACACCTTC. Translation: CASSLLSYGYTF.

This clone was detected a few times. CDR3 in amino acids: CSVLVPGAWGSSYEQYF. CDR3 coding DNA: TGCAGCGTTTTGGTGCCAGGGGCGTGGGGGAGCTCCTACGAGCAGTACTTC. The V and J genes are TRBV29-1 and TRBJ2-7; a weak D match, TRBD1 (6 bases). CDR1 SQVTM and CDR2 ANQGSEA come from the germline V gene. CDR3 length equals 17 residues. Trimming removed 5 bases from V and 0 bases from J, with 23 bases in between.

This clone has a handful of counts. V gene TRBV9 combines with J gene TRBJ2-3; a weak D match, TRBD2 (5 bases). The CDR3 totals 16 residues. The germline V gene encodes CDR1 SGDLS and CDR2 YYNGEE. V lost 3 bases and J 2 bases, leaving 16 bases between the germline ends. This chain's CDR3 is CASSAGGLVNTDTQYF. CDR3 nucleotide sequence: TGTGCCAGCAGCGCCGGTGGACTTGTCAACACAGATACGCAGTATTTT.

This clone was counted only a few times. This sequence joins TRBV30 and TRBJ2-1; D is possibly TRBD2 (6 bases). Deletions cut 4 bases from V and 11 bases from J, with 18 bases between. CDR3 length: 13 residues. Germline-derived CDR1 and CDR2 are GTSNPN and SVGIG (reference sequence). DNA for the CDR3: TGTGCCTGGACTCAGGACTACACAATGAAGCAGTTCTTC. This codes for CAWTQDYTMKQFF.

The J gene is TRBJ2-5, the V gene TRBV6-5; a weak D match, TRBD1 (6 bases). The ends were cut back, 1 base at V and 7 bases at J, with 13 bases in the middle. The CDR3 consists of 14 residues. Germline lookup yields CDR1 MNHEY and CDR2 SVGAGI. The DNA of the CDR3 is TGTGCCAGCAGTTACTTAGGGACAACCGGGACCCAGTACTTC. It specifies CASSYLGTTGTQYF.

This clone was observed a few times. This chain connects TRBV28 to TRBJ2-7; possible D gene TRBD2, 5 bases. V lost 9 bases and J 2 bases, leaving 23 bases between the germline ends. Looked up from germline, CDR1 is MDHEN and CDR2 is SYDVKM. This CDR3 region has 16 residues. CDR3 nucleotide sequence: TGTGCCAGTTTTGGTCCTATTCGGGATAGTGCCTACGAGCAGTACTTC. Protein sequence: CASFGPIRDSAYEQYF.

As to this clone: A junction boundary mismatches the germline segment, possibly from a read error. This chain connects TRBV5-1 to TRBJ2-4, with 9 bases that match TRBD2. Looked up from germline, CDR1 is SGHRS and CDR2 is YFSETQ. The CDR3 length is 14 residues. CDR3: CASSSTAGTSLGSF. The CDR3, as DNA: TGCGCCAGCAGCTCCACCGCCGGGACTAGCCTCGGGAGTTTC.

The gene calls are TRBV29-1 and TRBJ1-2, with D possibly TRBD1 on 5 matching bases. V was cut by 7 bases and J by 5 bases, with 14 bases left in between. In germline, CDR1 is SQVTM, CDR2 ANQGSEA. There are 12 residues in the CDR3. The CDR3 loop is CSALGTDYGYTF. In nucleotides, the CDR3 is TGCAGCGCCCTCGGGACGGATTATGGCTACACCTTC.

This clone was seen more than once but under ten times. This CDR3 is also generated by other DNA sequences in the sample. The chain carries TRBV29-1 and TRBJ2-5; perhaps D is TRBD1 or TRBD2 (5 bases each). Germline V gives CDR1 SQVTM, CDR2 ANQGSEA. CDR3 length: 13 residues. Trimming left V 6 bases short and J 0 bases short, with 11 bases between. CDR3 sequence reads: CSVAGTDQETQYF. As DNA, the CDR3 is TGCAGCGTCGCCGGGACCGACCAAGAGACCCAGTACTTC.

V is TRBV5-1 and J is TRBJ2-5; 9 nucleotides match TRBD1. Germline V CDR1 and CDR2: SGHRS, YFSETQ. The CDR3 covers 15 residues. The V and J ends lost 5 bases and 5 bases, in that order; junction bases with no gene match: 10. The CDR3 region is CASSRQGQGQETQYF. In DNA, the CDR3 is TGCGCCAGCAGTCGGCAGGGACAGGGTCAGGAGACCCAGTACTTC.

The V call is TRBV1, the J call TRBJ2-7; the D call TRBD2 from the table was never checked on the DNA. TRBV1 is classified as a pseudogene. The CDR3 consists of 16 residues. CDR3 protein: CTSSQDGTSGPYEQYF. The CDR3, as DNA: TGCACCAGCAGCCAAGATGGGACTAGCGGGCCTTACGAGCAGTACTTC.

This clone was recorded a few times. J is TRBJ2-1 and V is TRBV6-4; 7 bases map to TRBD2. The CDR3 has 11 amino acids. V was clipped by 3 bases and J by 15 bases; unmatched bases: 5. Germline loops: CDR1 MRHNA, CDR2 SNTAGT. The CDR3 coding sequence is TGTGCCAGCAGTGATGGGCGGGAGTGGTTCTTC. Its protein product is CASSDGREWFF.

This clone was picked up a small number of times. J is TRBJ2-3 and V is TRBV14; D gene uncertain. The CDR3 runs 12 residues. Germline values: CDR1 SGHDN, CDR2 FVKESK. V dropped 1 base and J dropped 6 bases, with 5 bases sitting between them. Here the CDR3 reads CASSQGPDTQYF. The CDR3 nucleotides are TGTGCCAGCAGCCAAGGGCCCGATACGCAGTATTTT.